The 25 T cell receptor beta chains reported below all come from one sample, sequenced in a study of CXCR3-negative and CXCR3-positive naive CD8 T cells. Study outcomes and limitations: Researchers report that CXCR3-positive naive cells carry more hydrophobic TRB CDR3s than CXCR3-negative naive cells.

Their target antigens are unknown. In preparing the TRB cDNA libraries, 5' RACE with UMI labels was used. Following a re-call of the 5' RACE reads, TCRdb has one entry per CDR3 protein and lacks DNA. The sample's table shows around 80,000 distinct CDR3 sequences. Material: naive CXCR3+ CD8+ T cells from blood. The subset: CD45RO-CCR7+CD27+CD95- naive CD8+ T cells expressing CXCR3 (TNR3+). The origin of the receptors is a human donor in good health. Some clones in this sample may be carry-over from other donors' samples.

This rearrangement joins TRBV5-1 to TRBJ2-5; TCRdb's assignment of TRBD2 cannot be checked, as there is no DNA. Looked up from germline, CDR1 is SGHRS and CDR2 is YFSETQ. This CDR3 is built from 17 residues. The chain's CDR3 is CASSLAEELAGREAQYF.

The V gene is TRBV15, the J gene TRBJ2-1; TCRdb proposes TRBD2, but this gene call is untestable without DNA. Germline V gene data show CDR1 as LNHNV and CDR2 as YYDKDF (reference sequence). The CDR3 sequence is 15 residues long. The CDR3 here is CATSREGLAGEEQFF.

V and J are TRBV4-3 and TRBJ1-1; TCRdb gives TRBD1 as the D gene, but with no DNA this cannot be confirmed. The CDR3 runs 16 residues. Germline V gene lookup returns CDR1 LGHNA and CDR2 YSLEER. The CDR3 loop reads CASSQEGQGAVTEAFF.

The gene calls are TRBV4-1 and TRBJ1-5; the D gene TCRdb calls, TRBD1, cannot be checked with no DNA. Germline CDR1 and CDR2: MGHRA and YSYEKL. This CDR3 has 15 amino acids. CDR3 loop: CASSRGQYSNQPQHF.

This chain joins TRBV7-6 and TRBJ2-3; with no DNA, the TCRdb D assignment of TRBD2 cannot be verified. The germline V gene has CDR1 SGHVS and CDR2 FNYEAQ. The CDR3 consists of 16 residues. The CDR3 loop is CASSHGTSGSPDTQYF.

This chain uses TRBV27 with TRBJ2-7. In germline, CDR1 is MNHEY, CDR2 SMNVEV (reference sequence). This CDR3 comprises 15 residues. CDR3 residues: CASSVTHASSYEQYF.

The genes are TRBV10-3 and TRBJ2-5; TCRdb's D gene call, TRBD1, goes unchecked for lack of DNA. Germline V CDR1 and CDR2: ENHRY, SYGVKD. This CDR3 contains 13 residues. The CDR3 here is CAIGGIRQETQYF.

This chain joins TRBV18 and TRBJ2-7; the TCRdb D gene call, TRBD2, has no DNA to confirm it. Germline CDR1 KGHSH, CDR2 LQKENI. CDR3 length equals 17 residues. This chain's CDR3 is CASSPLPGLRRDYEQYF.

V and J are TRBV4-3 and TRBJ2-3; as DNA is missing, the TRBD2 call by TCRdb cannot be tested. This CDR3 has 16 residues. CDR1 is LGHNA and CDR2 is YSLEER in the germline V gene. The CDR3 is CASSQDPSGWSNTQYF.

Here the CDR3 reads CSVVLGRGNEQLF. The rearrangement uses TRBV29-1 and TRBJ2-1; TCRdb picks TRBD2, but there is no DNA to check that call. From germline, CDR1 is SQVTM and CDR2 ANQGSEA. The CDR3 consists of 13 residues.

The rearrangement links TRBV9 to TRBJ2-7; lacking DNA, the TRBD2 call made by TCRdb goes unchecked. This CDR3 region has 15 residues. Per germline, CDR1 SGDLS and CDR2 YYNGEE. The CDR3 region is CASSAGLPRTHEQYF.

This chain links TRBV20-1 with TRBJ2-1; TCRdb selects TRBD2, and the lack of DNA leaves this call unchecked. Looked up from germline, CDR1 is DFQATT and CDR2 is SNEGSKA (reference sequence). The CDR3 runs 14 residues. The CDR3 protein is CSSLKGGRHNEQFF.

The chain carries TRBV7-9 and TRBJ2-1. CDR1 is SEHNR and CDR2 is FQNEAQ in the germline V gene (reference sequence). This CDR3 spans 14 amino acids. CDR3 in amino acids: CASSLAGGGYEQFF. Filled out from reference TRBV7-9 and TRBJ2-1, the complete variable domain reads DTGVSQNPRHKITKRGQNVTFRCDPISEHNRLYWYRQTLGQGPEFLTYFQNEAQLEKSRLLSDRFSAERPKGSFSTLEIQRTEQGDSAMYLCASSLAGGGYEQFFGPGTRLTVL.

The chain joins TRBV3-1 to TRBJ2-3; the TRBD2 assignment by TCRdb is unverifiable without DNA. The CDR3 has 17 amino acids. The germline V gene has CDR1 LGHDT and CDR2 YNNKEL (reference sequence). The CDR3 spells CASSQEGLAGVTDTQYF.

Here the CDR3 reads CSVDLRGGSYNEQFF. The V call is TRBV29-1, the J call TRBJ2-1. Germline CDR1 is SQVTM and CDR2 is ANQGSEA. The CDR3 length is 15 residues.

The rearrangement links TRBV7-8 to TRBJ2-1; TCRdb outputs TRBD2, but without DNA this stays unchecked. Germline lookup yields CDR1 SGHVS and CDR2 FQNEAQ. The CDR3 sequence is 17 residues long. CDR3 residues: CASIFQREANSYNEQFF.

The rearrangement links TRBV12-3 or TRBV12-4 to TRBJ1-1. The CDR3 sequence is 11 residues long. The CDR3 loop is CASSSSTEAFF.

V and J are TRBV12-3 or TRBV12-4 and TRBJ2-3. The CDR3 runs to 13 residues. The CDR3 loop is CASSLGSTDTQYF.

V and J are TRBV20-1 and TRBJ2-2. This CDR3 has 13 amino acids. Germline CDR1 is DFQATT and CDR2 is SNEGSKA (reference sequence). CDR3 protein: CSARADFSGELFF.

This rearrangement joins TRBV4-1 to TRBJ1-1; TCRdb's D gene call, TRBD1, goes unchecked for lack of DNA. The CDR3 loop spans 13 amino acids. From germline, CDR1 is MGHRA and CDR2 YSYEKL. The CDR3 loop is CASSQPQGTEAFF.

The CDR3 is CASSQQSTGGFNEQFF. The gene calls are TRBV14 and TRBJ2-1; with no DNA, the TCRdb D assignment of TRBD1 cannot be verified. Germline lookup yields CDR1 SGHDN and CDR2 FVKESK. The CDR3 has 16 residues.

This chain connects TRBV20-1 to TRBJ2-7; the D gene TCRdb calls, TRBD2, cannot be checked with no DNA. Germline CDR1 DFQATT, CDR2 SNEGSKA (reference sequence). The CDR3 totals 12 residues. The CDR3 sequence is CSARGGNYEQYF.

The chain links TRBV28 to TRBJ2-3; TCRdb designates TRBD1, a call that cannot be tested without DNA. Germline CDR1 is MDHEN and CDR2 is SYDVKM. This CDR3 has 14 residues. CDR3 amino acids: CASTPRTDTDTQYF. Filled out from reference TRBV28 and TRBJ2-3, the complete variable domain reads DVKVTQSSRYLVKRTGEKVFLECVQDMDHENMFWYRQDPGLGLRLIYFSYDVKMKEKGDIPEGYSVSREKKERFSLILESASTNQTSMYLCASTPRTDTDTQYFGPGTRLTVL.

V and J are TRBV29-1 and TRBJ2-1; TCRdb proposes TRBD2, but this gene call is untestable without DNA. The CDR3 totals 17 residues. The germline gives CDR1 SQVTM, CDR2 ANQGSEA. CDR3 loop: CSVEGFGRESSYNEQFF.

The chain employs TRBV27 and TRBJ2-7; TCRdb's D call of TRBD1 is untestable without DNA. Per the germline V gene, CDR1 is MNHEY and CDR2 is SMNVEV (reference sequence). CDR3 size: 14 residues. CDR3 residues: CASSWGGHSYEQYF.